The next 28 T cell receptor beta chains were all read from a single sample in a study of blood T cell repertoires in COVID-19. Produced via immunoSEQ multiplex PCR; TCRdb's table is partial and in-frame only. The sample records 150,000 to 200,000 clones, 75% to 85% being singletons. Specimen: peripheral blood. These receptors all come from a woman in her thirties or forties with COVID-19, enrolled during active disease.

This chain uses TRBV5-4 with TRBJ2-7; 8 bases fit TRBD1. The CDR3 spans 14 residues. With V trimmed by 1 base and J by 6 bases, 6 bases remained unmatched. Germline V gene lookup returns CDR1 SGHNT and CDR2 YYREEE (reference sequence). The CDR3 region is CASSLTGGSGEQYV. Written as DNA, the CDR3 is TGTGCCAGCAGCTTGACAGGGGGGTCTGGCGAGCAGTACGTC.

The chain is built from TRBV13 and TRBJ2-2; D unresolved. The CDR3 sequence is 14 residues long. Trimming took off 5 bases at V and 5 bases at J, with 12 bases between the two ends. Germline loops: CDR1 PRHDT, CDR2 FYEKMQ (reference sequence). The CDR3 here is CASSPTSWTGELFF. CDR3 nucleotides: TGTGCCAGCAGCCCTACGAGCTGGACCGGGGAGCTGTTTTTT.

J is TRBJ2-1 and V is TRBV11-2, with D perhaps matching TRBD2 (5 bases). This CDR3 comprises 14 residues. The V gene's germline CDR1 is SGHAT and CDR2 FQNNGV. V dropped 1 base and J dropped 10 bases, with 14 bases sitting between them. The CDR3 protein is CASSLGPTTREQFF. CDR3 nucleotide sequence: TGTGCCAGCAGCTTAGGCCCGACTACCCGCGAGCAGTTCTTC.

The rearrangement joins TRBV28 to TRBJ2-5; TRBD1 matches at 7 bases. CDR1 and CDR2 from the germline V gene are MDHEN and SYDVKM. The CDR3 runs to 15 residues. Trimming cost V 10 bases and J 2 bases; bases outside gene matches: 13. The CDR3 protein is CAIKKGGAGQETQYF. In nucleotides, the CDR3 is TGTGCCATCAAGAAAGGGGGCGCAGGGCAAGAGACCCAGTACTTC.

This CDR3 is CASSFWVAGAPETQYF. CDR3 nucleotide sequence: TGTGCCAGCAGCTTCTGGGTGGCAGGGGCACCGGAGACCCAGTACTTC. The V and J genes are TRBV5-5 and TRBJ2-5; D might be TRBD1 (6 bases). V lost 2 bases to trimming and J lost 5 bases, with 19 bases between them. This CDR3 is built from 16 residues. Germline V gene sequence: CDR1 SGHKS, CDR2 YYEKEE (reference sequence).

V usage is TRBV4-2 and J usage is TRBJ2-1; 9 nucleotides align to TRBD2. Germline V gives CDR1 LGHNA, CDR2 YNFKEQ. This CDR3 is built from 18 residues. V lost 0 bases to trimming and J lost 13 bases; unmatched junction nucleotides: 19. The CDR3 sequence: CASSQEPPRRAGGRKQFF. CDR3 in DNA: TGTGCCAGCAGCCAAGAGCCTCCCCGACGAGCGGGAGGCCGAAAACAGTTCTTC.

The V and J genes are TRBV7-8 and TRBJ2-7; the D is unclear. V dropped 3 bases and J dropped 3 bases, with 9 bases sitting between them. The CDR3 is made up of 13 amino acids. Germline V lookup: CDR1 SGHVS, CDR2 FQNEAQ. This CDR3 reads CASSLNSHYEQYF. The CDR3 DNA follows: TGTGCCAGCAGCTTGAACTCTCACTACGAGCAGTACTTC.

The chain employs TRBV7-9 and TRBJ2-5, with 7 nucleotides matching TRBD1. The CDR3 consists of 17 residues. After removal of 6 bases from V and 5 bases from J, the junction contained 18 bases not matched to a gene. CDR1 and CDR2 from the germline V gene are SEHNR and FQNEAQ (reference sequence). CDR3 protein: CASSKTGMGFGGETQYF. The CDR3 nucleotides read TGTGCCAGCAGTAAGACAGGGATGGGCTTTGGTGGGGAGACCCAGTACTTC. Full variable domain (outside the CDR3, taken from reference TRBV7-9 and TRBJ2-5): DTGVSQNPRHKITKRGQNVTFRCDPISEHNRLYWYRQTLGQGPEFLTYFQNEAQLEKSRLLSDRFSAERPKGSFSTLEIQRTEQGDSAMYLCASSKTGMGFGGETQYFGPGTRLLVL.

The V call is TRBV19, the J call TRBJ1-3, with D possibly being TRBD1 (6 bases). The CDR3 is 14 residues long. Germline V gene lookup returns CDR1 LNHDA and CDR2 SQIVND (reference sequence). The germline V and J ends were trimmed by 6 bases and 2 bases, with 11 bases remaining between them. This CDR3 is CASSLQGPGNTIYF. In nucleotides, the CDR3 is TGTGCCAGTAGCCTACAGGGCCCTGGAAACACCATATATTTT.

The chain joins TRBV18 to TRBJ2-7; D gene unclear. Trimming took 4 bases from V and 3 from J, leaving 10 bases between them. Germline V lookup: CDR1 KGHSH, CDR2 LQKENI. CDR3 length: 13 residues. The chain's CDR3 is CASSQRSNYEQYV. The CDR3 DNA reads as TGTGCCAGCTCACAACGCTCTAACTACGAGCAGTACGTC.

This rearrangement joins TRBV29-1 to TRBJ1-2; no clear D. Germline V CDR1 and CDR2: SQVTM, ANQGSEA. The CDR3 covers 12 residues. The V end lost 7 bases, the J end lost 0 bases, and 9 bases lay between the germline ends. CDR3 residues: CSGGSTNYGYTF. CDR3 coding DNA: TGCAGCGGCGGGAGTACTAACTATGGCTACACCTTC.

This clone was seen a few times. The chain uses TRBV7-8 and TRBJ1-5; D is unresolved. The ends were cut back, 2 bases at V and 1 base at J, with 6 bases in the middle. This CDR3 has 14 amino acids. The germline V gene encodes CDR1 SGHVS and CDR2 FQNEAQ. The CDR3 region is CASSLRESNQPQHF. In nucleotides, the CDR3 is TGTGCCAGCAGCTTAAGAGAAAGCAATCAGCCCCAGCATTTT. Full variable domain (missing parts from reference TRBV7-8 and TRBJ1-5): GAGVSQSPRYKVAKRGQDVALRCDPISGHVSLFWYQQALGQGPEFLTYFQNEAQLDKSGLPSDRFFAERPEGSVSTLKIQRTQQEDSAVYLCASSLRESNQPQHFGDGTRLSIL.

CDR3: CASSYSIQSGYGYTF. The CDR3 DNA follows: TGTGCCAGCAGTTACTCCATCCAATCAGGATATGGCTACACCTTC. The gene calls are TRBV27 and TRBJ1-2, with D unresolved. Trimming took off 4 bases at V and 5 bases at J, with 17 bases between the two ends. Germline V CDR1 and CDR2: MNHEY, SMNVEV (reference sequence). The CDR3 spans 15 residues.

The sample holds one count of this clone. This rearrangement joins TRBV7-3 to TRBJ1-1, with D unresolved. This CDR3 comprises 13 residues. The ends were cut back, 4 bases at V and 0 bases at J, with 6 bases in the middle. Germline V gene lookup returns CDR1 SGHTA and CDR2 FQGTGA. The chain's CDR3 is CASSWEMNTEAFF. The CDR3 region has the DNA TGTGCCAGCAGCTGGGAGATGAACACTGAAGCTTTCTTT.

As DNA, the CDR3 is TGTGCCACCAGTGATTGGACCGGGACTAGCTCCAATGAGCAGTTCTTC. Translating gives CATSDWTGTSSNEQFF. This sequence joins TRBV24-1 and TRBJ2-1, with TRBD2 matching over 9 bases. V was clipped by 2 bases and J by 6 bases; unmatched bases: 7. The CDR3 has 16 residues. CDR1 KGHDR and CDR2 SFDVKD come from the germline V gene.

The genes are TRBV6-1 and TRBJ1-2; TRBD1 matches at 7 bases. Germline CDR1 is MNHNS and CDR2 is SASEGT. The CDR3 consists of 14 residues. The V and J ends lost 0 bases and 3 bases, in that order; junction bases with no gene match: 1. CDR3 residues: CASSEAQGDYGYTF. The CDR3 DNA reads as TGTGCCAGCAGTGAAGCGCAGGGGGACTATGGCTACACCTTC.

This rearrangement joins TRBV19 to TRBJ1-5, with TRBD1 identical over 10 bases. The germline gives CDR1 LNHDA, CDR2 SQIVND (reference sequence). The CDR3 is made up of 15 amino acids. V was pared by 7 bases and J by 4 bases, with 7 bases of the junction left unmatched. CDR3 amino acids: CASTPGQGTNQPQHF. The CDR3 DNA sequence: TGTGCCAGTACCCCGGGACAGGGGACTAATCAGCCCCAGCATTTT. Combining the CDR3 with reference TRBV19 and TRBJ1-5 gives the whole variable domain DGGITQSPKYLFRKEGQNVTLSCEQNLNHDAMYWYRQDPGQGLRLIYYSQIVNDFQKGDIAEGYSVSREKKESFPLTVTSAQKNPTAFYLCASTPGQGTNQPQHFGDGTRLSIL.

The V and J genes are TRBV11-2 and TRBJ1-1, with TRBD1 identical over 8 bases. CDR1 SGHAT and CDR2 FQNNGV come from the germline V gene. CDR3 size: 17 residues. V shed 5 bases, J shed 1 base, and the junction held 12 bases outside the gene matches. CDR3 nucleotides: TGTGCCAGCAGCCCCCTCAGGGGGCCCATAGAGAACACTGAAGCTTTCTTT. This sequence encodes CASSPLRGPIENTEAFF.

This clone appeared many times. V and J are TRBV29-1 and TRBJ1-1; 9 nucleotides align to TRBD1. Germline lookup yields CDR1 SQVTM and CDR2 ANQGSEA. CDR3 length: 14 amino acids. The trim removed 7 bases at V and 4 bases at J, leaving 10 bases unmatched. CDR3 loop: CSGQPGTGTTEAFF. CDR3 nucleotides: TGCAGCGGACAACCCGGGACAGGGACCACTGAAGCTTTCTTT.

The J gene is TRBJ2-6, the V gene TRBV19; TRBD1 is a possible D gene (5 bases). V gave up 5 bases and J gave up 0 bases, with 14 bases separating them. Germline loops: CDR1 LNHDA, CDR2 SQIVND (reference sequence). The CDR3 runs 17 residues. CDR3 in DNA: TGTGCCAGTAGTCCAAGGTCAGGGATCTCTGGGGCCAACGTCCTGACTTTC. It is translated as CASSPRSGISGANVLTF.

The chain joins TRBV28 to TRBJ2-4, with TRBD2 identical over 8 bases. Germline trimming cut 1 base from V and 1 base from J; bases unmatched to any gene: 12. The germline CDR1 and CDR2 sequences are MDHEN and SYDVKM. This CDR3 spans 19 amino acids. For the CDR3, the DNA is TGTGCCAGCAGTTTATTTTTCTCCGGGACTAGTAAGGCCAAAAACATTCAGTACTTC. This gives the protein CASSLFFSGTSKAKNIQYF.

The chain has TRBV9 and TRBJ2-1, with 9 bases fitting TRBD2. The V gene's germline CDR1 is SGDLS and CDR2 YYNGEE. The CDR3 has 15 residues. V was pared by 3 bases and J by 4 bases, with 5 bases of the junction left unmatched. CDR3 DNA sequence: TGTGCCAGCAGCGATAGCGGGAGTCATTACAATGAGCAGTTCTTC. It yields the protein CASSDSGSHYNEQFF.

The chain has TRBV5-4 and TRBJ2-2, with 8 positions matching TRBD1. J was trimmed by 2 bases and V by 4 bases; bases with no gene match: 4. The CDR3 extends over 15 amino acids. The germline V gene encodes CDR1 SGHNT and CDR2 YYREEE (reference sequence). CDR3 in DNA: TGTGCCAGCAGCCCCCAGGGGGCAAACACCGGGGAGCTGTTTTTT. This gives the protein CASSPQGANTGELFF.

V is TRBV3-1 (or the pseudogene TRBV3-2) and J is TRBJ1-5; no reliable D call. The V gene's germline CDR1 is LGHDT and CDR2 YNNKEL (reference sequence). The CDR3 spans 13 residues. Trimming removed 0 bases from V and 7 bases from J, with 7 bases in between. CDR3 DNA sequence: TGTGCCAGCAGCCAAGATTTACGGCAGCCCCAGCATTTT. Encoded protein: CASSQDLRQPQHF.

CDR3 coding DNA: TGTGCCAGCAGGGGGGGACCGCACGAGCAGTACTTC. Its translation is CASRGGPHEQYF. The chain combines TRBV2 with TRBJ2-7, with D possibly matching TRBD2 (6 bases). Germline CDR1 and CDR2: SNHLY and FYNNEI. CDR3 length: 12 amino acids. The V gene lost 6 bases and the J gene lost 5 bases, with 11 bases spanning the gap.

This sequence joins TRBV7-6 and TRBJ1-1; 9 bases are a match to TRBD1. J gave up 3 bases and V 3 bases, and 14 bases lay outside the gene matches. There are 18 residues in the CDR3. Germline CDR1 is SGHVS and CDR2 is FNYEAQ. Here the CDR3 DNA reads TGTGCCAGCAGCTTGTTCGGGACAGGGTCAGTGGGCGACACTGAAGCTTTCTTT. This sequence encodes CASSLFGTGSVGDTEAFF.

This clone is a singleton in its sample. The CDR3 coding sequence is TGTGCCAGCAGTTCGGACTATGGGTCGTACGTC. The encoded protein is CASSSDYGSYV. V usage is TRBV5-5 and J usage is TRBJ2-7, with a tentative D call TRBD2 (6 bases). Trimming removed 5 bases from V and 12 bases from J, with 15 bases in between. The CDR3 totals 11 residues. Germline-derived CDR1 and CDR2 are SGHKS and YYEKEE (reference sequence).

This chain joins TRBV6-5 and TRBJ2-5; D perhaps matches TRBD2 (6 bases). The V gene lost 6 bases and the J gene lost 3 bases, with 17 bases spanning the gap. The CDR3 is 15 amino acids. Per the germline V gene, CDR1 is MNHEY and CDR2 is SVGAGI. CDR3 residues: CASRSSSDAKETQYF. DNA for the CDR3: TGTGCCAGCAGGTCTTCTAGCGACGCAAAAGAGACCCAGTACTTC.